This TCR beta chain was found in a study of shared clonotypes between healthy human individuals. This CDR3 contains 14 residues. Deletions cut 5 bases from V and 6 bases from J, with 17 bases between. In germline, CDR1 is SGHAT, CDR2 FQNNGV. Generated by immunoSEQ multiplex PCR, the TCRdb table keeps only in-frame clones and is missing some. The sample records over a million clones, around 97% being singletons. The V gene is TRBV11-2, the J gene TRBJ2-7, with D unclear. Sample: naive CD4+ T cells sorted from blood. Subset specified: CD45RA+ positively selected. The sequence was obtained from a man aged 30 to 39 in good health. In DNA form, the CDR3 reads TGTGCCAGCAGCCGACCCAACCCGTACAGCGAGCAGTACTTC. Translation gives CASSRPNPYSEQYF.